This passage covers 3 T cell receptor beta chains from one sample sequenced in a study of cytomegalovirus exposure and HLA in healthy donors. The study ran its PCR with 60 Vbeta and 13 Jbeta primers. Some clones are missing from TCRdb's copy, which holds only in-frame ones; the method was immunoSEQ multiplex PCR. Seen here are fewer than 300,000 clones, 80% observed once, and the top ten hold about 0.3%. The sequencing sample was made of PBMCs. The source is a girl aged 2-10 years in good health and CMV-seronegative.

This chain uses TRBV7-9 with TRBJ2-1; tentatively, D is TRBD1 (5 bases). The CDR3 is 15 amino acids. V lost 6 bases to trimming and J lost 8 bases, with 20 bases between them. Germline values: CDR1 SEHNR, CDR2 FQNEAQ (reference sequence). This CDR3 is CASSVGSWGVYEQFF. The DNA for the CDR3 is TGTGCCAGCAGTGTGGGGTCATGGGGCGTGTATGAGCAGTTCTTC.

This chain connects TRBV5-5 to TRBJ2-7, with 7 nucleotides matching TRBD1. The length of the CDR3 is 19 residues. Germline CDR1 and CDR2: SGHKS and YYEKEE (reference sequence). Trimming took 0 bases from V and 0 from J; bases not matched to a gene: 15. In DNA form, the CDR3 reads TGTGCCAGCAGCTTGGAGTGGACAGGTGGGACACTCATCTCCTACGAGCAGTACTTC. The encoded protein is CASSLEWTGGTLISYEQYF. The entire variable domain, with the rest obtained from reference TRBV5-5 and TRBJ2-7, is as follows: DAGVTQSPTHLIKTRGQQVTLRCSPISGHKSVSWYQQVLGQGPQFIFQYYEKEERGRGNFPDRFSARQFPNYSSELNVNALLLGDSALYLCASSLEWTGGTLISYEQYFGPGTRLTVT.

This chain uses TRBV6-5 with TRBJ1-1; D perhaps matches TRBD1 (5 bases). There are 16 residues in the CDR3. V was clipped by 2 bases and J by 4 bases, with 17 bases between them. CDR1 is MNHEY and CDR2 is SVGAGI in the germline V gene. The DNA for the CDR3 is TGTGCCAGCAGTTACCACTCCGGACTGGGGGGCACTGAAGCTTTCTTT. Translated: CASSYHSGLGGTEAFF.